This TCR beta chain came from a study of CD8 T cells in ankylosing spondylitis. General study findings and limits: It was reported that disease-linked clones were significantly enriched in matched ankylosing spondylitis synovial fluid. Ankylosing spondylitis blood seemed to carry a telltale TCR beta motif made of several highly homologous variants.

The CDR3 is 14 residues long. Trimming took 5 bases from V and 4 from J, leaving 14 bases between them. CDR1 and CDR2 (germline): LGHDT, YNNKEL (reference sequence). For TCR beta, libraries came from quantitative 5'-RACE with molecular barcodes. In TCRdb, the 5' RACE reads were re-called with MiXCR into one record per CDR3 protein. Of about 480,000 distinct CDR3 sequences listed, 17% were seen once; the top ten hold under 1.2%. This clonotype has just a few counts. Its antigen is unknown. This rearrangement joins TRBV3-1 to TRBJ1-2, with a tentative D call TRBD1 (5 bases). The receptor's source is a male donor with ankylosing spondylitis. Sequenced: blood, either unsorted or a sorted T cell fraction (not recorded which). The CDR3 DNA reads as TGTGCCAGCAGCTCGGGGGTCTGGGGCTATGGCTACACCTTC. It encodes CASSSGVWGYGYTF. The complete variable domain, with remaining parts taken from reference TRBV3-1 and TRBJ1-2, reads DTAVSQTPKYLVTQMGNDKSIKCEQNLGHDTMYWYKQDSKKFLKIMFSYNNKELIINETVPNRFSPKSPDKAHLNLHINSLELGDSAVYFCASSSGVWGYGYTFGSGTRLTVV.